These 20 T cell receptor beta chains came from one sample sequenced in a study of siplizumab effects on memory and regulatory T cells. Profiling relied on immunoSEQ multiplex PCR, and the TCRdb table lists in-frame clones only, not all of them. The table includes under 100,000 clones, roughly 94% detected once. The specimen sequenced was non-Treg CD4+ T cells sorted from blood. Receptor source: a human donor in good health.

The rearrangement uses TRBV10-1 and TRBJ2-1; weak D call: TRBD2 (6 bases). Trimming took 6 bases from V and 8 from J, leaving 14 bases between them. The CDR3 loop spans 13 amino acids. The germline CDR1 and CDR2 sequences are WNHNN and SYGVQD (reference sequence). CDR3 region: CASRRDSTDEQFF. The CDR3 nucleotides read TGCGCCAGCAGAAGGGACTCTACAGATGAGCAGTTCTTC.

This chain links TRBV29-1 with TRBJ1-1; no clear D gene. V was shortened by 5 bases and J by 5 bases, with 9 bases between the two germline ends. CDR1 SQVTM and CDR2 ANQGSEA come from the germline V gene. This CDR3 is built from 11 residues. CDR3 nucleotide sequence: TGCAGCGTTTTCGCTAGGACTGAAGCTTTCTTT. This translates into CSVFARTEAFF.

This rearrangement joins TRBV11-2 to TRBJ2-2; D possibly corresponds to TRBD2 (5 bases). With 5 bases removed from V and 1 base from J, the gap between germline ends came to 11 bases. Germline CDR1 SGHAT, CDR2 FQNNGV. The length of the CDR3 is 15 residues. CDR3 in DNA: TGTGCCAGCAGCCGGATAAGCGGGAACACCGGGGAGCTGTTTTTT. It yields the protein CASSRISGNTGELFF.

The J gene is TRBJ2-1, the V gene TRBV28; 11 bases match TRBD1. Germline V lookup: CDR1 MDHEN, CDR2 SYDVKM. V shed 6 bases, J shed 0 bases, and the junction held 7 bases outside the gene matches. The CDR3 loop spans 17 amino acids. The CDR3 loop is CASSGWDRGSSYNEQFF. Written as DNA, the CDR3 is TGTGCCAGCAGCGGCTGGGACAGGGGGAGCTCCTACAATGAGCAGTTCTTC.

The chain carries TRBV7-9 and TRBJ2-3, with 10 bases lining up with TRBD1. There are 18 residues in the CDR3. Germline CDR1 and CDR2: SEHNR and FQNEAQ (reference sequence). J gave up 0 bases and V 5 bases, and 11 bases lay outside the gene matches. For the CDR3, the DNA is TGTGCCAGCAGCCCGAGGGGGACAGGGGCATTGAGCACAGATACGCAGTATTTT. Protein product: CASSPRGTGALSTDTQYF.

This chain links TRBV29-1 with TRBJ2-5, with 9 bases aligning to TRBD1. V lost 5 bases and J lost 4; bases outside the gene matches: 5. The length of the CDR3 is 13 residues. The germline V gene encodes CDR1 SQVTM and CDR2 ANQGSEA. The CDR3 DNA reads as TGCAGCGTTCGGGACAGGGTGGGAGAGACCCAGTACTTC. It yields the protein CSVRDRVGETQYF.

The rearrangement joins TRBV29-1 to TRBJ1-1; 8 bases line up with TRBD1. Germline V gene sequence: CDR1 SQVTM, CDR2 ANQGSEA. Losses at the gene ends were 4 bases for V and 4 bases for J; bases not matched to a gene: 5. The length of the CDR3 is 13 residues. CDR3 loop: CSVAQGGGTEAFF. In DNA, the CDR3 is TGCAGCGTTGCACAGGGGGGGGGCACTGAAGCTTTCTTT.

CDR3 nucleotide sequence: TGTGCCAGCAGCGTAGGGGGGACAGTAGCCAAAAACATTCAGTACTTC. It specifies CASSVGGTVAKNIQYF. The gene calls are TRBV9 and TRBJ2-4; 7 bases map to TRBD1. The CDR3 consists of 16 residues. Per germline, CDR1 SGDLS and CDR2 YYNGEE. J lost 0 bases, V lost 0 bases, and 3 bases had no gene match.

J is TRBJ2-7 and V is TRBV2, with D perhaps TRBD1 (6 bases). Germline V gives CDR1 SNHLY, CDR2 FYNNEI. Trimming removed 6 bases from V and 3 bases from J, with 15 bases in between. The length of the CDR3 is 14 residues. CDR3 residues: CASSGQPNYYEQYF. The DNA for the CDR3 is TGTGCCAGCAGCGGACAGCCCAATTACTACGAGCAGTACTTC.

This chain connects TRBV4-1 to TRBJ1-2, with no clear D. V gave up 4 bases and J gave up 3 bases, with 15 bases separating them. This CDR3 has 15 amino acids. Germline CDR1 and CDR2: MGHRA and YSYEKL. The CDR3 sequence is CASSPAVPGYYGYTF. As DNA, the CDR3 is TGCGCCAGCAGCCCAGCGGTCCCGGGATACTATGGCTACACCTTC.

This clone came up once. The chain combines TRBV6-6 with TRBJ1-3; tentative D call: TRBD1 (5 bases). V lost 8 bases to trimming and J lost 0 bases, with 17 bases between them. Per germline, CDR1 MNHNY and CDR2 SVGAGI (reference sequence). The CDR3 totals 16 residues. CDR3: CASATRDGGSGNTIYF. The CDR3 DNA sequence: TGTGCCAGCGCTACCCGGGACGGAGGCTCTGGAAACACCATATATTTT.

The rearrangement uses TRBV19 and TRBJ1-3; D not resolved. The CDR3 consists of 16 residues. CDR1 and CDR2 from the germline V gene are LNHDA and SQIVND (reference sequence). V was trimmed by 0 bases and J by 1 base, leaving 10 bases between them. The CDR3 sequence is CASSIDLQLSGNTIYF. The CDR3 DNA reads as TGTGCCAGTAGTATAGATCTGCAGCTATCTGGAAACACCATATATTTT.

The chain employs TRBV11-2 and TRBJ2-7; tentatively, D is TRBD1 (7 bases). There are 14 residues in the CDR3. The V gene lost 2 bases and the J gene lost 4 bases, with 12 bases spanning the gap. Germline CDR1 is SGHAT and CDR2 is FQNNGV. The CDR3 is CASSLSQGRYEQYF. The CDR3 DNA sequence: TGTGCCAGCAGCTTATCACAGGGGAGGTACGAGCAGTACTTC.

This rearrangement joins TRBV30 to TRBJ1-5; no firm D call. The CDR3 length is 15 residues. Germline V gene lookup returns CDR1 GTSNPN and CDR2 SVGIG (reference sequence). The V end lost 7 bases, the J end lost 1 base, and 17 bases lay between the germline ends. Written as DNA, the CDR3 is TGTGCCTACTCAGCAGGTTCGGTAAGCAATCAGCCCCAGCATTTT. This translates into CAYSAGSVSNQPQHF.

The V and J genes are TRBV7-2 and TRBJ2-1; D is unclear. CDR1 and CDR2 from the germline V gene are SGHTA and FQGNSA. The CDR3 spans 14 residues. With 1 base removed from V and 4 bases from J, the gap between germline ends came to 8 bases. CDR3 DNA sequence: TGTGCCAGCAGCTTAGGATCAGCTTACAATGAGCAGTTCTTC. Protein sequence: CASSLGSAYNEQFF.

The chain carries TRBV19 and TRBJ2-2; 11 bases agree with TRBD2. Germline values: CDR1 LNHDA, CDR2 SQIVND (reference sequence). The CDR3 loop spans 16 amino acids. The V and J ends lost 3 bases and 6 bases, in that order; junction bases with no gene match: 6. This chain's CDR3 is CASSMELLAGAGELFF. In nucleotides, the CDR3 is TGTGCCAGTAGTATGGAGCTACTAGCGGGAGCCGGGGAGCTGTTTTTT.

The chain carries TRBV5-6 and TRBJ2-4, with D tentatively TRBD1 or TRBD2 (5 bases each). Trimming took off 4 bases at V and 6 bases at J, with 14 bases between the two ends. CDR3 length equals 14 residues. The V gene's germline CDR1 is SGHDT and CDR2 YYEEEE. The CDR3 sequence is CASSATHGGNIQYF. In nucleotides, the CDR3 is TGTGCCAGCAGCGCGACTCATGGGGGAAACATTCAGTACTTC. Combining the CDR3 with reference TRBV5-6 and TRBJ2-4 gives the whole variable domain DAGVTQSPTHLIKTRGQQVTLRCSPKSGHDTVSWYQQALGQGPQFIFQYYEEEERQRGNFPDRFSGHQFPNYSSELNVNALLLGDSALYLCASSATHGGNIQYFGAGTRLSVL.

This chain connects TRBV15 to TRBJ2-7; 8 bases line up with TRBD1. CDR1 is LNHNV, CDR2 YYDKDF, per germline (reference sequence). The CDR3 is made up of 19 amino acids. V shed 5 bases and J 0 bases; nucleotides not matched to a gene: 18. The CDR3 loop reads CATSRSRGRLAESSYEQYF. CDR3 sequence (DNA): TGTGCCACCAGCCGAAGCAGGGGGCGCCTGGCGGAGAGCTCCTACGAGCAGTACTTC.

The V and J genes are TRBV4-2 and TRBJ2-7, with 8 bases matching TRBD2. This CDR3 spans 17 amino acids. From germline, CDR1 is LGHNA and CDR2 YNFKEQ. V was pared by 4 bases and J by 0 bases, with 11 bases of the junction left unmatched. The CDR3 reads CASSPRYSGVGSYEQYF. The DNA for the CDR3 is TGTGCCAGCAGCCCCAGGTATAGCGGGGTAGGCTCCTACGAGCAGTACTTC.

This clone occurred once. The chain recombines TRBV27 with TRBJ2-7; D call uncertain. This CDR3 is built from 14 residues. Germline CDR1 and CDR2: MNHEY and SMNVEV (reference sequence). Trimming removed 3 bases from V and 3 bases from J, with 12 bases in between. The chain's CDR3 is CASSFSAFNYEQYF. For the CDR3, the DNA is TGTGCCAGCAGTTTCTCTGCCTTTAACTACGAGCAGTACTTC.